Described below is a single T cell receptor (beta chain) sequence and its context. Molecular barcoding with unique molecular identifiers was used for the TCRbeta library. Each CDR3 protein is one row after TCRdb ran MiXCR on the PCR reads. This table holds about 410,000 distinct CDR3 sequences, about 20% found once. Per the germline V gene, CDR1 is MDHEN and CDR2 is SYDVKM. Trimming left V 5 bases short and J 6 bases short, with 8 bases between. The CDR3 length is 11 residues. This sample stems from a study of T-cell reconstitution after alpha-beta-depleted transplantation in children. This clonotype was obtained from a human donor who donated a stem cell graft to a child with acute myeloid leukemia. Sequences were derived from PBMCs from the stem cell graft donor, sampled from the stem cell graft. The chain employs TRBV28 and TRBJ2-7, with no clear D. CDR3 amino acids: CASSTPTEQYF. The CDR3, as DNA: TGTGCCAGCAGTACCCCGACCGAGCAGTACTTC.